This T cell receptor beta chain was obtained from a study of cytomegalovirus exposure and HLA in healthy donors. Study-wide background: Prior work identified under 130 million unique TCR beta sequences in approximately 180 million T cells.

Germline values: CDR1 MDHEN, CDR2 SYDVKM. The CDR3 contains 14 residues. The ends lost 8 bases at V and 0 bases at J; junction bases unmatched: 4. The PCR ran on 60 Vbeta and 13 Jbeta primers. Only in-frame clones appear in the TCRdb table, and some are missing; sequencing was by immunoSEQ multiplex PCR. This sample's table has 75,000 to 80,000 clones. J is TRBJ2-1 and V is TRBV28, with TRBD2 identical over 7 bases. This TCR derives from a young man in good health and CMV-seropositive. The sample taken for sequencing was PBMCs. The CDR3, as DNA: TGTGCCAGCCGGCGGGGGAGCTCCTACAATGAGCAGTTCTTC. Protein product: CASRRGSSYNEQFF.